The 3 T cell receptor beta chains presented below share a single source sample, sequenced in a study of cytomegalovirus exposure and HLA in healthy donors (dated by TCRdb to the late 2010s). Library generation was performed with the immunoSEQ multiplex PCR assay. TCRdb provides this immuneACCESS table in a form limited to in-frame rearrangements. Some clones are lacking; in checked studies, under half of them reflect an unresolved V gene, and why the rest are absent is not known. The sample table holds roughly 98,000 clones, of which less than 90% were seen once. About 6.5% of the sample rests with the top ten. Sequenced sample: PBMCs. Receptors originate from a man between 18 and 35 years old in good health and CMV-seropositive.

V usage is TRBV28 and J usage is TRBJ1-2, with 9 bases fitting TRBD1. The length of the CDR3 is 16 residues. Trimming removed 1 base from V and 5 bases from J; junction bases left unmatched: 8. Germline V lookup: CDR1 MDHEN, CDR2 SYDVKM. The CDR3: CASSLSVTGTGYGYTF. DNA of the CDR3: TGTGCCAGCAGTTTATCGGTGACCGGGACAGGGTATGGCTACACCTTC.

This chain uses TRBV4-2 with TRBJ2-1, with D maybe TRBD1 (5 bases). Per germline, CDR1 LGHNA and CDR2 YNFKEQ. Trimming removed 5 bases from V and 3 bases from J, with 14 bases in between. The CDR3 runs to 15 residues. Here the CDR3 reads CASSYRQGNYNEQFF. CDR3 DNA sequence: TGTGCCAGCAGCTACCGCCAGGGAAACTACAATGAGCAGTTCTTC.

CDR3 DNA sequence: TGTGCCAGCAGCTTAGCGGGGGCTGAGAACACCGGGGAGCTGTTTTTT. Translation gives CASSLAGAENTGELFF. V and J are TRBV7-9 and TRBJ2-2; TRBD1 might be the D (6 bases). This CDR3 comprises 16 residues. V dropped 0 bases and J dropped 1 base, with 9 bases sitting between them. Germline V gene lookup returns CDR1 SEHNR and CDR2 FQNEAQ (reference sequence).